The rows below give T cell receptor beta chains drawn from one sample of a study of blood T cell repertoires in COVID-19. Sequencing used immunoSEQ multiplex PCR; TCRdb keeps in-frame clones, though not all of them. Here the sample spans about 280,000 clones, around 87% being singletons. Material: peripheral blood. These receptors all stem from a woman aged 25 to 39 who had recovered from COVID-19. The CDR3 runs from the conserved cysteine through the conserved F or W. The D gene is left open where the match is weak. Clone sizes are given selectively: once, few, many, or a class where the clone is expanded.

TGTGCCAGCAGTTTAGGAGAGTACACCGGGGAGCTGTTTTTT	CASSLGEYTGELFF	TRBJ2-2	-	TRBV28	-
TGTGCCAGCACCCCTTCGGGGGGGCGCCTAGGTACGCAGTATTTT	CASTPSGGRLGTQYF	TRBJ2-3	TRBD2	TRBV28	-
TGTGCCAGCAGCGAAGGACTAGCGGGGGGGAATGAGCAGTTCTTC	CASSEGLAGGNEQFF	TRBJ2-1	TRBD2	TRBV3-1/TRBV3-2	-
TGCGCCAGCAGCCAAGATCGGGAGGCTGAAGCTTTCTTT	CASSQDREAEAFF	TRBJ1-1	-	TRBV4-1	-
TGTGCCAGCAGTTTAGTGGAGCGTCAGCCCCAGCATTTT	CASSLVERQPQHF	TRBJ1-5	-	TRBV12-3/TRBV12-4	once
TGTGCCAGCACTTGGCAGGGGAGCTCCTACGAGCAGTACTTC	CASTWQGSSYEQYF	TRBJ2-7	-	TRBV28	once
TGTGCCAGCAGCGGAGCTGTCACCGGGGAGCTGTTTTTT	CASSGAVTGELFF	TRBJ2-2	-	TRBV5-6	once
TGTGCCAGCAGCTTAGTTGGGCTAGCGGACCGGACCTACGAGCAGTACTTC	CASSLVGLADRTYEQYF	TRBJ2-7	TRBD2	TRBV7-2	-
TGCGCCAGCAGTGGGACTCCCTTACAGGGCACCTCCTACAATGAGCAGTTCTTC	CASSGTPLQGTSYNEQFF	TRBJ2-1	-	TRBV10-1	-
TGTGCCAGCAGCCGACAAACAGATGGCTACACCTTC	CASSRQTDGYTF	TRBJ1-2	-	TRBV3-1/TRBV3-2	-
TGTGCCAGCACGGGGAGGGCAGCTTTCTTT	CASTGRAAFF	TRBJ1-1	-	TRBV28	-
TGTGCCAGCACCCCGAGGAGCCAAGAGACCCAGTACTTC	CASTPRSQETQYF	TRBJ2-5	-	TRBV12-3/TRBV12-4	once
TGCAGTGCTAGTACGACTGTCGGAAACACCATATATTTT	CSASTTVGNTIYF	TRBJ1-3	-	TRBV20-1	-
TGTGCCAGCAGCTTTCCAGGTCAAAATGAGCAGTTCTTC	CASSFPGQNEQFF	TRBJ2-1	-	TRBV7-2	-
TGCGCCAGCAGCTTCTCAGGGGGCGGAATTTCCTACGAGCAGTACTTC	CASSFSGGGISYEQYF	TRBJ2-7	TRBD1	TRBV5-1	-
TGTGCCAGTAGCATTCGTTTTGCAGGGTACAATGAGCAGTTCTTC	CASSIRFAGYNEQFF	TRBJ2-1	-	TRBV19	-
TGTGCCAGCAGTGGGGCTCTCGAGACAGATACGCAGTATTTT	CASSGALETDTQYF	TRBJ2-3	-	TRBV2	few
TGCGCCAGCAGCCAAGTAGAGGGTAACAATCAGCCCCAGCATTTT	CASSQVEGNNQPQHF	TRBJ1-5	-	TRBV4-1	once
TGTGCCAGCAGCTCCGGGGGGAAGTCCTCTGGAAACACCATATATTTT	CASSSGGKSSGNTIYF	TRBJ1-3	-	TRBV5-4	few
TGTGCCAGTAGGGGGACAGTCAACTATGGCTACACCTTC	CASRGTVNYGYTF	TRBJ1-2	TRBD1	TRBV19	-
TGTGCCAGCAGCTTAGTAACAGGGAACTATGGCTACACCTTC	CASSLVTGNYGYTF	TRBJ1-2	-	TRBV7-2	-
TGTGCCAGTAGTATGGGACAACGCTCTGGGGCCAACGTCCTGACTTTC	CASSMGQRSGANVLTF	TRBJ2-6	-	TRBV19	-
TGTGCCAGCAAAAAGACAGGGGAAGGTGGCTACACCTTC	CASKKTGEGGYTF	TRBJ1-2	TRBD1	TRBV6-5	-
TGTGCCAGCAGCCCGCGACTAGCGGGGGCGTTGGATACGCAGTATTTT	CASSPRLAGALDTQYF	TRBJ2-3	TRBD2	TRBV4-2	-
TGTGCCAGCAGCCGGTACCAGAACCCCTCTGGAAACACCATATATTTT	CASSRYQNPSGNTIYF	TRBJ1-3	-	TRBV4-2	-
TGTGCCACCAGCAGAAGCGGGAGTTACAACACCGGGGAGCTGTTTTTT	CATSRSGSYNTGELFF	TRBJ2-2	TRBD2	TRBV15	-
TGTGCCAGCAGCCCGGGACACCTGTACCAAGAGACCCAGTACTTC	CASSPGHLYQETQYF	TRBJ2-5	-	TRBV6-5	-
TGCGCCAGCAGCACCGGGGAAGCGGGGTTCAGTGAGCAGTTCTTC	CASSTGEAGFSEQFF	TRBJ2-1	TRBD2	TRBV5-1	-
TGCGCCAGCAGTGATAAGGGGCCTGAAGCTTTCTTT	CASSDKGPEAFF	TRBJ1-1	-	TRBV10-2	-
TGTGCCAGCAGCTTAGCTTTTGGTACAGGGGAACTTTTCGGACAAGAGACCCAGTACTTC	CASSLAFGTGELFGQETQYF	TRBJ2-5	TRBD1	TRBV7-8	-
TGTGCCAGCAGGGAGACAGGGTTCCCAGATACGCAGTATTTT	CASRETGFPDTQYF	TRBJ2-3	TRBD1	TRBV7-9	few
TGTGCCAGCAGTTACTCGACAGGTCGAGGCAATCAGCCCCAGCATTTT	CASSYSTGRGNQPQHF	TRBJ1-5	-	TRBV6-6	-
TGTGCCAGCAGCAATGTTATAAGGGGGGGCCGCTTGAGAAACACCATATATTTT	CASSNVIRGGRLRNTIYF	TRBJ1-3	-	TRBV21-1	-